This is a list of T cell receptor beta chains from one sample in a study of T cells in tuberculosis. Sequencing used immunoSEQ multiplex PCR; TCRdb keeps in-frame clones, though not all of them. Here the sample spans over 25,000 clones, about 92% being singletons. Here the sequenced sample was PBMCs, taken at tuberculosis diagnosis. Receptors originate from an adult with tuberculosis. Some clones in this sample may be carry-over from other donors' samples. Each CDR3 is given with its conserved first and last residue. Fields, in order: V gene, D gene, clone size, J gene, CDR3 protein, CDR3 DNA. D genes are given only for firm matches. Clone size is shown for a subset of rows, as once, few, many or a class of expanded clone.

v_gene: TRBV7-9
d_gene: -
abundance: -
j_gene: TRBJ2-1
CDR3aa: CASSPGRNEQFF
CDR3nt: TGTGCCAGCAGCCCTGGGAGGAATGAGCAGTTCTTC

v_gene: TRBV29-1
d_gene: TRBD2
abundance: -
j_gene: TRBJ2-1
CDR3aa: CSVPAGGITKFF
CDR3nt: TGCAGCGTACCAGCGGGGGGGATAACAAAGTTCTTC

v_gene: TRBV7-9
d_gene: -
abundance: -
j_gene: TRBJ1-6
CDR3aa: CASSLASPGSPLHF
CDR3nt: TGTGCCAGCAGCTTAGCTTCCCCGGGTTCACCCCTCCACTTT

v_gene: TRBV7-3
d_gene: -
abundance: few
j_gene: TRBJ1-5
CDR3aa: CASSLRGFQPQHF
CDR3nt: TGTGCCAGCAGCTTACGAGGCTTTCAGCCCCAGCATTTT

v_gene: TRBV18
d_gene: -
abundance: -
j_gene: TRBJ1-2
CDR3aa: CASSPELNYGYTF
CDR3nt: TGTGCCAGCTCACCGGAGCTTAACTATGGCTACACCTTC

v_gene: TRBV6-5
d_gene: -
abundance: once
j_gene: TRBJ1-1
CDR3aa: CASSSRQMNTEAFF
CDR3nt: TGTGCCAGCAGTAGCCGACAGATGAACACTGAAGCTTTCTTT

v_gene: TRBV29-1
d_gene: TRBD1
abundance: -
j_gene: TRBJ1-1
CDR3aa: CSVSSRGQGILNTEAFF
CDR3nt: TGCAGCGTATCGTCCCGGGGACAGGGGATTCTGAACACTGAAGCTTTCTTT

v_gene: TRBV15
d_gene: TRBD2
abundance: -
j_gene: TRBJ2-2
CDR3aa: CATSRHIASGGKPGELFF
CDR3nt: TGTGCCACCAGCAGGCATATTGCTAGCGGGGGCAAGCCCGGGGAGCTGTTTTTT

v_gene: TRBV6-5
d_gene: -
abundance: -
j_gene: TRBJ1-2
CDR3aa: CASWRGISGYTF
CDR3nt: TGTGCCAGCTGGCGGGGTATAAGTGGCTACACCTTC

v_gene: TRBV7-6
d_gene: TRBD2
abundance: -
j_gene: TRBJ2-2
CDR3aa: CASSIGGTSYNTGELFF
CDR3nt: TGTGCCAGCAGCATCGGGGGGACGTCCTATAACACCGGGGAGCTGTTTTTT

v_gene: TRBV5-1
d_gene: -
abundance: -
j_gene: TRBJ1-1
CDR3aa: CASSTGLNTEAFF
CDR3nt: TGCGCCAGCAGCACAGGGTTGAACACTGAAGCTTTCTTT

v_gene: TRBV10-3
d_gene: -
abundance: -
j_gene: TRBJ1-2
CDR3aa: CAISEDIHRHYGYTF
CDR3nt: TGTGCCATCAGTGAGGACATACATCGGCACTATGGCTACACCTTC

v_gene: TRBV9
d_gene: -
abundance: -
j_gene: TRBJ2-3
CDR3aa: CASSGKAGPPGGTDTQYF
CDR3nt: TGTGCCAGCAGCGGGAAGGCGGGCCCACCCGGAGGCACAGATACGCAGTATTTT

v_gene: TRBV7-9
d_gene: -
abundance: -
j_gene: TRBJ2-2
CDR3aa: CASSPAGSRNTGELFF
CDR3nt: TGTGCCAGCAGCCCCGCAGGGTCCAGGAACACCGGGGAGCTGTTTTTT

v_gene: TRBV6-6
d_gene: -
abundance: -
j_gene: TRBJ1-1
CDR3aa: CASTMRAGAVNTEAFF
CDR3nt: TGTGCCAGCACCATGCGGGCGGGGGCGGTGAACACTGAAGCTTTCTTT

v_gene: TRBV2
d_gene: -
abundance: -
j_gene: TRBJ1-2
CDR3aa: CASSSRSGRYGYTF
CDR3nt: TGTGCCAGCAGTTCCCGCAGTGGGCGCTATGGCTACACCTTC

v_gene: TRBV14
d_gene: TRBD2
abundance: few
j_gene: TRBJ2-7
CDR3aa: CASSQDWGGRHYEQYF
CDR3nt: TGTGCCAGCAGCCAAGATTGGGGAGGGAGACACTACGAGCAGTACTTC

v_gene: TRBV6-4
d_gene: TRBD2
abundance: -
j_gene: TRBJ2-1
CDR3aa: CASRSGLGTEQFF
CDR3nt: TGTGCCAGCAGATCCGGACTAGGGACTGAGCAGTTCTTC

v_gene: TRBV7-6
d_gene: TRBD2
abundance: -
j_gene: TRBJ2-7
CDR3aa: CASSRELAGGPGEQYF
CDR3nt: TGTGCCAGCAGCCGAGAACTAGCGGGGGGGCCAGGCGAGCAGTACTTC

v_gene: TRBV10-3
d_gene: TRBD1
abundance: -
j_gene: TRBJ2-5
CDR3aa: CAISDITGDEETQYF
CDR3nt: TGTGCCATCAGTGACATAACAGGGGATGAAGAGACCCAGTACTTC

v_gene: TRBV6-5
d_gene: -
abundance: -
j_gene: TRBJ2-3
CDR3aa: CASSYSRPEGGGTQYF
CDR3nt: TGTGCCAGCAGTTACTCGAGGCCCGAAGGGGGTGGTACGCAGTATTTT

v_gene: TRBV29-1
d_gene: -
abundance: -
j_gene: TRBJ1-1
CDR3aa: CSVATVWNTEAFF
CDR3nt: TGCAGCGTTGCCACGGTCTGGAACACTGAAGCTTTCTTT

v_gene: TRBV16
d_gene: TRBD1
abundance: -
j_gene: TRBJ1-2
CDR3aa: CASSLGQNYGYTF
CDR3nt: TGTGCCAGCAGCCTGGGACAGAACTATGGCTACACCTTC

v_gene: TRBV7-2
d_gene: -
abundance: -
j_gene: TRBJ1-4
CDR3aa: CASRRQLPNEKLFF
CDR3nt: TGTGCCAGCAGGAGACAGCTTCCTAATGAAAAACTGTTTTTT

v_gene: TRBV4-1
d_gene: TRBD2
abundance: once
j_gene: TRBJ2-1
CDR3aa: CASSPHGTSGGATYNEQFF
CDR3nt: TGCGCCAGCAGCCCACACGGGACTAGCGGGGGGGCTACCTACAATGAGCAGTTCTTC

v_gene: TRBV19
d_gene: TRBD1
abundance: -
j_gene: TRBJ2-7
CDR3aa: CASSIVGQVEDHEQYF
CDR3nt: TGTGCCAGTAGTATAGTGGGACAGGTGGAGGACCACGAGCAGTACTTC

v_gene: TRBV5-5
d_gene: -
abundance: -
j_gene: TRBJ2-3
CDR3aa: CASSPQVSTDTQYF
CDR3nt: TGTGCCAGCAGCCCCCAGGTTAGCACAGATACGCAGTATTTT

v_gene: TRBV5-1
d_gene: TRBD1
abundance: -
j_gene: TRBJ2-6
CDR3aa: CASSLEGAGSGANVLTF
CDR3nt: TGCGCCAGCAGCTTGGAGGGGGCAGGCTCTGGGGCCAACGTCCTGACTTTC

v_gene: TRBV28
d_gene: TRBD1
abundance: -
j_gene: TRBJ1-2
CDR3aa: CASSGQGIGYTF
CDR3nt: TGTGCCAGCAGCGGACAGGGGATTGGCTACACCTTC

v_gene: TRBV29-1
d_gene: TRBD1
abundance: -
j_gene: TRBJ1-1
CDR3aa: CSIQGTNTEAFF
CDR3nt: TGCAGCATACAGGGGACAAACACTGAAGCTTTCTTT

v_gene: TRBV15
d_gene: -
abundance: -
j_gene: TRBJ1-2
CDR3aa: CATSGAQGGGYGYTF
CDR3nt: TGTGCCACCAGCGGGGCCCAAGGGGGTGGCTATGGCTACACCTTC

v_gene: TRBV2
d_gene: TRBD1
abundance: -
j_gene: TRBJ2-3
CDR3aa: CASSPPGQYTDTQYF
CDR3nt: TGTGCCAGCAGTCCACCGGGACAGTACACAGATACGCAGTATTTT

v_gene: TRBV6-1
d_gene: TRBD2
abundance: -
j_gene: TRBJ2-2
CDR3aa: CASSEVHGGYLNTGELFF
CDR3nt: TGTGCCAGCAGTGAAGTTCACGGGGGGTACTTGAACACCGGGGAGCTGTTTTTT

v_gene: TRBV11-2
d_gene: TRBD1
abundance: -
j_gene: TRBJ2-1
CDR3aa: CASSLGQGAGNEQFF
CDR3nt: TGTGCCAGCAGCTTGGGACAGGGGGCCGGCAATGAGCAGTTCTTC

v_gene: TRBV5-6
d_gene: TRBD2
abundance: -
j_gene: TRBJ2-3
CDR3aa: CASSFDPFGGGPPDTQYF
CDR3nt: TGTGCCAGCAGCTTCGACCCGTTCGGGGGGGGCCCGCCAGATACGCAGTATTTT

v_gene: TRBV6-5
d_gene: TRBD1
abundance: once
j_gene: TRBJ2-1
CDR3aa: CASSYSGTDYNEQFF
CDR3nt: TGTGCCAGCAGTTACTCAGGGACAGACTACAATGAGCAGTTCTTC

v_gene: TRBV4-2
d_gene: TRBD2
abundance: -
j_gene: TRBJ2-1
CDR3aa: CASSQGLAGGKIYNEQFF
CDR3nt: TGTGCCAGCAGCCAAGGGCTAGCGGGGGGAAAGATCTACAATGAGCAGTTCTTC

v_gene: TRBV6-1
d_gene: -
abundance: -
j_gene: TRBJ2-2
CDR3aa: CASSAGRTGELFF
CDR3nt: TGTGCCAGCAGCGCAGGCCGCACCGGGGAGCTGTTTTTT

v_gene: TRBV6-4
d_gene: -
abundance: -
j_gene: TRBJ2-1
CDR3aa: CASSVGEQFF
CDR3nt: TGTGCCAGCAGTGTGGGCGAGCAGTTCTTC

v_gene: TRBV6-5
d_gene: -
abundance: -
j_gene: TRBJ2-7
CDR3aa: CASSYTGNNEQYF
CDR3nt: TGTGCCAGCAGTTACACAGGGAATAACGAGCAGTACTTC

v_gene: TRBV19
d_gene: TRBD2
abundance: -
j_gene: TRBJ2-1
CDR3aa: CASSIMSGGRGNEQFF
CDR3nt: TGTGCCAGTAGTATAATGAGCGGGGGAAGAGGAAATGAGCAGTTCTTC

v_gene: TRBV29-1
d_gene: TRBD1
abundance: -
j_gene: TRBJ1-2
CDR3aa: CSVPDGYRQGGYGYTF
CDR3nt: TGCAGCGTCCCCGATGGGTACCGACAGGGCGGCTATGGCTACACCTTC

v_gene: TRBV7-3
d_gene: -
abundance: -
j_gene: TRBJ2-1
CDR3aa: CASSLMGRSVEQFF
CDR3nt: TGTGCCAGCAGCTTAATGGGGAGGAGTGTCGAGCAGTTCTTC

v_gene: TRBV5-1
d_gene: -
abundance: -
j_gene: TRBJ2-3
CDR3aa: CASSLNGESTDTQYF
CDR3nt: TGCGCCAGCAGCTTGAACGGGGAGAGCACAGATACGCAGTATTTT

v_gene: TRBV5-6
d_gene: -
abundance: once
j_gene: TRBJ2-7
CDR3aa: CASSPIGVIYEQYF
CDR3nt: TGTGCCAGCAGCCCTATCGGGGTTATCTACGAGCAGTACTTC

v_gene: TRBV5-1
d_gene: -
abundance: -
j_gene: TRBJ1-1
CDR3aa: CASRLPQGNTEAFF
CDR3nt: TGCGCCAGCCGCCTCCCACAGGGGAACACTGAAGCTTTCTTT

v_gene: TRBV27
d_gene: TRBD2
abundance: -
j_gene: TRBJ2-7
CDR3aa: CASSPMTSGGPYEQYF
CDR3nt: TGTGCCAGCAGTCCCATGACTAGCGGGGGGCCCTACGAGCAGTACTTC

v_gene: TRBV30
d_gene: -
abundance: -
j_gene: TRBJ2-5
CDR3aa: CAWSPNQETQYF
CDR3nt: TGTGCCTGGAGTCCTAATCAAGAGACCCAGTACTTC

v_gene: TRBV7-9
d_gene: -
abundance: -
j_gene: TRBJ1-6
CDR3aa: CASSLGEEKGYYNSPLHF
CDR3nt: TGTGCCAGCAGCTTAGGGGAGGAGAAAGGATACTATAATTCACCCCTCCACTTT

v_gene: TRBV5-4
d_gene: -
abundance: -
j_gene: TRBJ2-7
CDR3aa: CASSLYGGPHEQYF
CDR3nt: TGTGCCAGCAGCTTGTACGGGGGTCCCCACGAGCAGTACTTC

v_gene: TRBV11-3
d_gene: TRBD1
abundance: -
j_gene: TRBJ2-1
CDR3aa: CASSLEQGVNEQFF
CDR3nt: TGTGCCAGCAGCTTAGAACAGGGGGTCAATGAGCAGTTCTTC

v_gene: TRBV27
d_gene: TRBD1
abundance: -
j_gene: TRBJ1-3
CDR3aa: CASSLSGTGQGAGNTIYF
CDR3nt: TGTGCCAGCAGTTTATCAGGCACGGGACAGGGTGCTGGAAACACCATATATTTT

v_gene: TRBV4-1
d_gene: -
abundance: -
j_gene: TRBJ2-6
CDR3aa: CASRALGANVLTF
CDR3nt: TGCGCCAGCAGGGCCTTAGGGGCCAACGTCCTGACTTTC

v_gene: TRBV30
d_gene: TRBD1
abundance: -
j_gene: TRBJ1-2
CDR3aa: CAWSEDRDYGYTF
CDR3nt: TGTGCCTGGAGTGAAGACAGGGACTATGGCTACACCTTC

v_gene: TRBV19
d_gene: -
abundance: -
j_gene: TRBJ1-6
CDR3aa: CASTLAGQYNSPLHF
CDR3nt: TGTGCCAGTACCCTAGCGGGGCAGTATAATTCACCCCTCCACTTT

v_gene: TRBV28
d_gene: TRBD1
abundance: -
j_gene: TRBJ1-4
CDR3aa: CASSGQGSGHEKLFF
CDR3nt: TGTGCCAGCAGTGGACAGGGGTCGGGGCATGAAAAACTGTTTTTT

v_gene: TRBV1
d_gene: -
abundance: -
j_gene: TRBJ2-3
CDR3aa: CTSSPSSAGALSLGTDTQYF
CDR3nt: TGCACCAGCAGCCCCTCCTCTGCGGGGGCCCTTTCACTAGGCACAGATACGCAGTATTTT

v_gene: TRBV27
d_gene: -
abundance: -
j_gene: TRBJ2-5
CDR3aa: CASSSRPLGETQYF
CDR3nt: TGTGCCAGCAGTTCCAGACCGCTAGGAGAGACCCAGTACTTC